This section outlines one T cell receptor (beta chain) sequence together with its context. V lost 0 bases to trimming and J lost 7 bases; unmatched junction nucleotides: 1. Germline V lookup: CDR1 SGDLS, CDR2 YYNGEE. The CDR3 is 15 residues long. The data were obtained in a study of blood T cell repertoires in COVID-19. Generated by immunoSEQ multiplex PCR, the TCRdb table keeps only in-frame clones and is missing some. The repertoire holds about 220,000 clones, with around 90% as singletons. Across about two dozen US areas, participants ranged in age from 18 to 89 years. The J gene is TRBJ2-1, the V gene TRBV9, with TRBD2 matching over 13 bases. The TCR comes from a woman aged 45-65 years with acute COVID-19. Sequenced sample: PBMCs or T cells enriched from blood (not recorded which). Written as DNA, the CDR3 is TGTGCCAGCAGCGTAGAACTAGCGGGGGGGAATGAGCAGTTCTTC. This encodes CASSVELAGGNEQFF.